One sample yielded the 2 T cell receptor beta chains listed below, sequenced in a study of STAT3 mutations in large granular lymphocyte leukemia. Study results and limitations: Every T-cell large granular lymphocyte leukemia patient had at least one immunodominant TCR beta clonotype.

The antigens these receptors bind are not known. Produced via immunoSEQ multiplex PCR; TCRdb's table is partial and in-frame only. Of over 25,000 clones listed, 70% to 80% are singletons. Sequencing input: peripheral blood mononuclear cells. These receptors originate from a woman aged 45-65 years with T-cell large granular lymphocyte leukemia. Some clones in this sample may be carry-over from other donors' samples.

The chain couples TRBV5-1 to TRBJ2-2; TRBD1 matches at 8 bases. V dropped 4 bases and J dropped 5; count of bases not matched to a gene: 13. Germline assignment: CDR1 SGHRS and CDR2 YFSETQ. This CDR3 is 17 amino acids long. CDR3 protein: CASSTKFVTGETGELFF. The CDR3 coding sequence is TGCGCCAGCAGCACGAAGTTCGTGACAGGGGAGACCGGGGAGCTGTTTTTT.

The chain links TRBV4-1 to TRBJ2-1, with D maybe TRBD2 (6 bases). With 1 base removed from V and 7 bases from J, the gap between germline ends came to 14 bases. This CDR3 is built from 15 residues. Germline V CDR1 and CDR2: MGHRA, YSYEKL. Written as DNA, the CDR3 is TGCGCCAGCAGCCAAGCGTGGGACTCGGCGAATGAGCAGTTCTTC. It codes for CASSQAWDSANEQFF.